What follows is one T cell receptor (beta chain) and its context. Its antigen is unidentified. This specimen comes from a study of T-cell memory formation after mild COVID-19. The CDR3 covers 16 residues. Trimming at V came to 4 bases and at J to 6 bases, leaving 12 bases not matched to a gene. Germline assignment: CDR1 LGHNA and CDR2 YNFKEQ. TCRalpha and TCRbeta libraries used 5'RACE with constant-segment primers and UMIs. TCRdb re-called the 5' RACE reads with MiXCR, one entry per CDR3 protein. This sample has fewer than 250,000 distinct CDR3 sequences; approximately 30% occur once, and the top ten carry roughly 10%. Study-wide points: Largely, contracting CD4+ clones fell within CM and EM, and contracting CD8+ clones within EMRA.

The source is an adult woman who had mild COVID-19 (a few samples of this study predate the infection). Cell type and time point are not known. What was sequenced was PBMCs or a T cell subset sorted from them (not recorded which). The chain couples TRBV4-2 to TRBJ2-3, with 8 bases that match TRBD2. The CDR3 nucleotides are TGTGCCAGCAGCCCCCAGTGGCGGGGGGAACTGGATACGCAGTATTTT. Its translation is CASSPQWRGELDTQYF.